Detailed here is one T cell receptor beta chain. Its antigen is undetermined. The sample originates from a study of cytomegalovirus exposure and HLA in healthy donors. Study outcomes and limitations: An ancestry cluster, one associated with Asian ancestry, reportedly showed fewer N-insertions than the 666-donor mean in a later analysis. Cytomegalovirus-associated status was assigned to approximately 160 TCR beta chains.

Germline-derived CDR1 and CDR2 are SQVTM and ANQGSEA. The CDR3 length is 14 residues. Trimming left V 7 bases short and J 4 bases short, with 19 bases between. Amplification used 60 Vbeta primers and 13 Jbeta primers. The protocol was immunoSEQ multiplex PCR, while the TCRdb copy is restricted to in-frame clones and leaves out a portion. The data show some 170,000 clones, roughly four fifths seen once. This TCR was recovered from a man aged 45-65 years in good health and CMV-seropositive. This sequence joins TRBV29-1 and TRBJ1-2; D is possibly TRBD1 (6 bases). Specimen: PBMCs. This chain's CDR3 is CSADRYREGYGYTF. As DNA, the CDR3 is TGCAGCGCCGACCGATACAGGGAAGGCTATGGCTACACCTTC.